This is a list of T cell receptor beta chains from one sample in a study of T cell responses to AZD1222 COVID-19 vaccine. The method was immunoSEQ multiplex PCR; TCRdb's version includes in-frame clones alone and lacks a portion of them. Of more than 100,000 clones listed, approximately 90% were seen once; the top ten hold about 2.4%. The material sequenced was peripheral blood, taken on day 0 of AZD1222 vaccination. These receptors originate from an adult in good health. CDR3s include the opening cysteine and the closing phenylalanine or tryptophan. A D gene is named only where the DNA matches it firmly. The size of a clone is reported for some rows only, either as once, few or many, or as a class for expanded clones.

j_call d_call clone_size v_call cdr3_nt cdr3_aa
TRBJ2-5 TRBD1 - TRBV9 TGTGCCAGCAGCGCATTTCTTCAACCCGGGACAGGGTACCAAGAGACCCAGTACTTC CASSAFLQPGTGYQETQYF
TRBJ2-1 - - TRBV29-1 TGCAGCGTTGAAGTGAGGCACCCCTACAATGAGCAGTTCTTC CSVEVRHPYNEQFF
TRBJ2-5 TRBD1 once TRBV20-1 TGCAGTGCTAGTCCAGGGGGCTCCGGGGAGACCCAGTACTTC CSASPGGSGETQYF
TRBJ1-1 - - TRBV19 TGTGCCAGTAAGTTCTCGGCGGTTATGAACACTGAAGCTTTCTTT CASKFSAVMNTEAFF
TRBJ2-1 TRBD2 - TRBV14 TGTGCCAGCAGTCCCTTAGCGGGAGGGAATGAGCAGTTCTTC CASSPLAGGNEQFF
TRBJ2-7 TRBD1 - TRBV23-1 TGCGCCAGCAGAGGGACAGGTCCCCACGAGCAGTACTTC CASRGTGPHEQYF
TRBJ1-1 TRBD1 once TRBV4-1 TGCGCCAGCAGCCAGATAACAGGGGGAGCTTTCTTT CASSQITGGAFF
TRBJ1-5 - - TRBV9 TGTGCCAGCAGCGAGTCCGGGGACGACAATCAGCCCCAGCATTTT CASSESGDDNQPQHF
TRBJ2-7 TRBD2 - TRBV2 TGTGCCAGCGAAGGGAAGGCTAGCGGGAGAGGCGAGCAGTACTTC CASEGKASGRGEQYF
TRBJ2-7 - - TRBV5-8 TGTGCCAGCAGCTTGGGACTAAACTACGAGCAGTACTTC CASSLGLNYEQYF
TRBJ2-1 - - TRBV7-3 TGTGCCAGCAGCCGCCAAGCCGGGTATTCCTACAATGAGCAGTTCTTC CASSRQAGYSYNEQFF
TRBJ2-7 - - TRBV6-5 TGTGCCAGCAGTTACAACAGGGTCGCCTCCTACGAGCAGTACTTC CASSYNRVASYEQYF
TRBJ1-1 TRBD1 - TRBV30 TGTGCCTGGGGTGGACAGGGGATGAACACTGAAGCTTTCTTT CAWGGQGMNTEAFF
TRBJ1-5 - few TRBV10-3 TGTGCCGCCAAGGCGGGGCTGGATGGCAATCAGCCCCAGCATTTT CAAKAGLDGNQPQHF
TRBJ1-2 - - TRBV9 TGTGCCAGCAGCTCCCTCTATGGCTACACCTTC CASSSLYGYTF
TRBJ2-2 TRBD2 - TRBV27 TGTGCCAGCAGTTGGGGGGGACCGACGACCGGGGAGCTGTTTTTT CASSWGGPTTGELFF
TRBJ2-3 - - TRBV5-1 TGCGCCAGCAGCTTCGGGGCCCCTAGCACAGATACGCAGTATTTT CASSFGAPSTDTQYF
TRBJ1-2 TRBD1 - TRBV10-3 TGTGCCATCAGACCGACAGGGGGCGAGAACTATGGCTACACCTTC CAIRPTGGENYGYTF
TRBJ2-2 TRBD2 - TRBV5-1 TGCGCCAGCAGCTTGGTTGGCGGGAGAGGTACCGGGGAGCTGTTTTTT CASSLVGGRGTGELFF
TRBJ1-1 - - TRBV28 TGTGCCAGCCTCGGGGACCCTTACACTGAAGCTTTCTTT CASLGDPYTEAFF
TRBJ2-7 TRBD1 - TRBV5-1 TGCGCCAGCAGCCCCCGACAGGGTGGCCACGAGCAGTACTTC CASSPRQGGHEQYF
TRBJ2-3 TRBD2 - TRBV3-1/TRBV3-2 TGTGCCAGCAGCCCCCTCAGCGGGAGGGCAGATACGCAGTATTTT CASSPLSGRADTQYF